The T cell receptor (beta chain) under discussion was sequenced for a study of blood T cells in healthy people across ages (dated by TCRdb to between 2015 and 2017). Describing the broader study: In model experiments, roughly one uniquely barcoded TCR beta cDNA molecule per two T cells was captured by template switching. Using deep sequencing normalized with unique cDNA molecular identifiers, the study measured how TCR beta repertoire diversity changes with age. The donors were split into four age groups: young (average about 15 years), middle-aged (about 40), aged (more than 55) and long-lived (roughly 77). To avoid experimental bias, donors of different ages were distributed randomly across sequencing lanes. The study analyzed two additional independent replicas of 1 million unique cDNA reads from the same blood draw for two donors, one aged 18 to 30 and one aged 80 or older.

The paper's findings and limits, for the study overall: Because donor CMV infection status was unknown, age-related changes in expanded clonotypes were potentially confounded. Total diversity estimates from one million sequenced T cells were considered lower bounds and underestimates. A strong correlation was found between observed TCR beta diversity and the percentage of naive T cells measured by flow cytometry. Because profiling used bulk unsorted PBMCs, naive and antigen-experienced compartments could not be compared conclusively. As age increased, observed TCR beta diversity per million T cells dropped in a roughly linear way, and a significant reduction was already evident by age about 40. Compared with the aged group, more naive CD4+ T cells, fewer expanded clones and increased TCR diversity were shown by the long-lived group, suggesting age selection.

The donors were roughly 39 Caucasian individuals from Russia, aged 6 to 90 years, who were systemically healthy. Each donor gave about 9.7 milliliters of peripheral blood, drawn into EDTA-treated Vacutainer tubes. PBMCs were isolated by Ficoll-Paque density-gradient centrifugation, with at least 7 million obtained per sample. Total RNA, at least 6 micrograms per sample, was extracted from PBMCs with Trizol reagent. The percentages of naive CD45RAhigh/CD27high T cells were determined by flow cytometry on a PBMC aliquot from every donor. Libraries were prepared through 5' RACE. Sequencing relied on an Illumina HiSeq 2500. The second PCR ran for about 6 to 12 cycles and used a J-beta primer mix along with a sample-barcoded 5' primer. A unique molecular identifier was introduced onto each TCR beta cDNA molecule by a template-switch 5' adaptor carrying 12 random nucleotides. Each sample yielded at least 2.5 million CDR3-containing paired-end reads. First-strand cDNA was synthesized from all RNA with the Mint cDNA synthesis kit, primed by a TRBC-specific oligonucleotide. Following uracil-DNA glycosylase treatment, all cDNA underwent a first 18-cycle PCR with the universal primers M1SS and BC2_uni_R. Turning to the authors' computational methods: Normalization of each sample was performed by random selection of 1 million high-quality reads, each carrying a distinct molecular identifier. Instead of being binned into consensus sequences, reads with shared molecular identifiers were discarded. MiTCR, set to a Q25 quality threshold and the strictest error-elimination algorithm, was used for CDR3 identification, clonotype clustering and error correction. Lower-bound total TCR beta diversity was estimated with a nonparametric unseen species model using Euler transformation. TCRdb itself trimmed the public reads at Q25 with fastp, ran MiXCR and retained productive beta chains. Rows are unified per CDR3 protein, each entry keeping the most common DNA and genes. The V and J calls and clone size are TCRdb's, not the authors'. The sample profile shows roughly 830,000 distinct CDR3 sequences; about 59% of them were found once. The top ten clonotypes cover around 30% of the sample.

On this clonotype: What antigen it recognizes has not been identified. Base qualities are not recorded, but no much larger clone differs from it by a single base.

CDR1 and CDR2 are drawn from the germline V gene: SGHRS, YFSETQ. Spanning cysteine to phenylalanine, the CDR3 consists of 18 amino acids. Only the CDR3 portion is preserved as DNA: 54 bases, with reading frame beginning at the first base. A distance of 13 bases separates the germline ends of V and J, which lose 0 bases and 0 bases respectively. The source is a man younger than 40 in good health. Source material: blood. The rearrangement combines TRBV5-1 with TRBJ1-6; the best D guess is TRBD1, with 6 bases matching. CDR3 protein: CASSLGQAKSSYNSPLHF. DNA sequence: TGCGCCAGCAGCTTGGGACAGGCCAAGAGCTCCTATAATTCACCCCTCCACTTT.